Listed below are T cell receptor beta chains from one sample, sequenced in a study of blood T cells in healthy people across ages. In TCRdb, the 5' RACE reads were re-called with MiXCR into one record per CDR3 protein. The sample has under 2 million distinct CDR3 sequences; approximately 32% are singletons. Sequenced sample: blood. The receptors were sampled from a woman aged 25 to 39 in good health. Both conserved end residues are part of each CDR3. The D gene is left open where the match is weak. Clone size is not always given. Where it is, it says once, few, many or a class for expanded clones.

clone_size: many
v_call: TRBV4-1
j_call: TRBJ2-7
d_call: .
cdr3_length: 15
cdr3_aa: CASSQDFPATYEQYF
cdr3_nt: TGCGCCAGCAGCCAAGATTTCCCGGCTACCTACGAGCAGTACTTC

clone_size: few
v_call: TRBV12-3/TRBV12-4
j_call: TRBJ2-1
d_call: .
cdr3_length: 14
cdr3_aa: CASSDDRSYNEQFF
cdr3_nt: TGTGCCAGCAGCGACGACAGGAGCTACAATGAGCAGTTCTTC

clone_size: .
v_call: TRBV2
j_call: TRBJ2-7
d_call: .
cdr3_length: 14
cdr3_aa: CASSNSGLVYEQYF
cdr3_nt: TGTGCCAGCAGCAATTCGGGACTGGTCTACGAGCAGTACTTC

clone_size: few
v_call: TRBV7-2
j_call: TRBJ1-1
d_call: TRBD1
cdr3_length: 13
cdr3_aa: CASSTRTGAEAFF
cdr3_nt: TGTGCCAGCAGCACCAGGACAGGGGCTGAAGCTTTCTTT

clone_size: few
v_call: TRBV7-3
j_call: TRBJ2-1
d_call: .
cdr3_length: 14
cdr3_aa: CASSPSGLNGEQFF
cdr3_nt: TGTGCCAGCAGCCCGTCGGGACTTAACGGTGAGCAGTTCTTC

clone_size: .
v_call: TRBV3-1
j_call: TRBJ2-3
d_call: .
cdr3_length: 13
cdr3_aa: CASSQDPGSFSYF
cdr3_nt: TGTGCCAGCAGCCAAGATCCAGGTAGTTTTTCGTATTTT

clone_size: once
v_call: TRBV9
j_call: TRBJ1-1
d_call: .
cdr3_length: 12
cdr3_aa: CTSSARDSEAFF
cdr3_nt: TGTACCAGCAGCGCTCGAGACAGTGAAGCTTTCTTT

clone_size: once
v_call: TRBV7-9
j_call: TRBJ1-1
d_call: .
cdr3_length: 16
cdr3_aa: CTSSPRTPGTPGEAFF
cdr3_nt: TGTACCAGCAGCCCAAGGACACCCGGGACGCCGGGTGAAGCTTTCTTT

clone_size: few
v_call: TRBV7-3
j_call: TRBJ1-4
d_call: .
cdr3_length: 17
cdr3_aa: CASSLMGAGGFDEKLFF
cdr3_nt: TGTGCCAGCAGCTTAATGGGGGCCGGGGGGTTTGATGAAAAACTGTTTTTT

clone_size: .
v_call: TRBV11-2
j_call: TRBJ2-1
d_call: .
cdr3_length: 14
cdr3_aa: CAINRRVPKVEQFF
cdr3_nt: TGTGCCATCAATCGTAGGGTCCCAAAGGTCGAGCAGTTCTTC

clone_size: .
v_call: TRBV18
j_call: TRBJ1-5
d_call: .
cdr3_length: 12
cdr3_aa: CASSRPAEPQHF
cdr3_nt: TGTGCCAGCTCACGACCGGCGGAGCCCCAGCATTTT

clone_size: .
v_call: TRBV6-6
j_call: TRBJ1-1
d_call: TRBD1
cdr3_length: 15
cdr3_aa: CASSYSQGARTEAFF
cdr3_nt: TGTGCCAGCAGTTATTCTCAGGGGGCGCGCACTGAAGCTTTCTTT

clone_size: many
v_call: TRBV29-1
j_call: TRBJ2-6
d_call: .
cdr3_length: 17
cdr3_aa: CSPNRVQIFTGANVLTF
cdr3_nt: TGCAGCCCGAACCGGGTCCAAATCTTTACTGGGGCCAACGTCCTGACTTTC

clone_size: few
v_call: TRBV5-1
j_call: TRBJ2-1
d_call: TRBD2
cdr3_length: 17
cdr3_aa: CASSLLSGGPTYNEQFF
cdr3_nt: TGCGCCAGCAGCTTGCTTAGCGGGGGCCCAACCTACAATGAGCAGTTCTTC

clone_size: .
v_call: TRBV5-5
j_call: TRBJ2-3
d_call: TRBD1
cdr3_length: 15
cdr3_aa: CASSRDRGRSDTQYF
cdr3_nt: TGTGCCAGCAGCAGGGACAGGGGGCGATCAGATACGCAGTATTTT

clone_size: .
v_call: TRBV5-6
j_call: TRBJ1-2
d_call: .
cdr3_length: 15
cdr3_aa: CASSLWLWGTYGYTF
cdr3_nt: TGTGCCAGCAGCTTGTGGCTCTGGGGAACTTATGGCTACACCTTC

clone_size: .
v_call: TRBV6-1
j_call: TRBJ1-5
d_call: TRBD1
cdr3_length: 15
cdr3_aa: CASRNSGQLNQPQHF
cdr3_nt: TGTGCCAGCAGAAATTCGGGACAGCTCAATCAGCCCCAGCATTTT

clone_size: .
v_call: TRBV7-3
j_call: TRBJ2-7
d_call: TRBD1
cdr3_length: 15
cdr3_aa: CASSLSNRGGSEQYF
cdr3_nt: TGTGCCAGCAGCTTGAGCAACAGGGGCGGTAGCGAGCAGTACTTC

clone_size: many
v_call: TRBV7-3
j_call: TRBJ2-1
d_call: .
cdr3_length: 13
cdr3_aa: CASSLIGRSEQFF
cdr3_nt: TGTGCCAGCAGCTTAATTGGCCGCTCGGAGCAGTTCTTC

clone_size: many
v_call: TRBV29-1
j_call: TRBJ2-7
d_call: .
cdr3_length: 16
cdr3_aa: CSVEGGARQGNGEQYF
cdr3_nt: TGCAGCGTTGAAGGGGGGGCGCGCCAGGGGAATGGCGAGCAGTACTTC

clone_size: few
v_call: TRBV4-1
j_call: TRBJ1-2
d_call: .
cdr3_length: 17
cdr3_aa: CASRQFDRGREDDGYTF
cdr3_nt: TGCGCCAGCAGGCAATTTGACCGGGGAAGGGAGGACGACGGCTACACCTTC

clone_size: few
v_call: TRBV20-1
j_call: TRBJ2-3
d_call: .
cdr3_length: 15
cdr3_aa: CSARDQVGLLDTQYF
cdr3_nt: TGCAGTGCTAGAGATCAGGTTGGACTATTGGATACGCAGTATTTT

clone_size: .
v_call: TRBV24-1
j_call: TRBJ2-3
d_call: .
cdr3_length: 12
cdr3_aa: CATSDLGGAQYF
cdr3_nt: TGTGCCACCAGTGATTTGGGGGGAGCGCAGTATTTT

clone_size: few
v_call: TRBV20-1
j_call: TRBJ1-2
d_call: .
cdr3_length: 12
cdr3_aa: CSAGDGAGGYTF
cdr3_nt: TGCAGTGCTGGGGATGGGGCGGGTGGCTACACCTTC

clone_size: few
v_call: TRBV29-1
j_call: TRBJ1-4
d_call: TRBD1
cdr3_length: 13
cdr3_aa: CSVNGQGNEKLFF
cdr3_nt: TGCAGCGTTAACGGACAGGGAAATGAAAAACTGTTTTTT

clone_size: many
v_call: TRBV5-6
j_call: TRBJ2-7
d_call: TRBD2
cdr3_length: 16
cdr3_aa: CASSWTSGSLPYEQYF
cdr3_nt: TGTGCCAGCAGCTGGACTAGCGGGAGCCTCCCGTACGAGCAGTACTTC

clone_size: few
v_call: TRBV7-8
j_call: TRBJ2-2
d_call: TRBD2
cdr3_length: 16
cdr3_aa: CASSLDRGGITGELFF
cdr3_nt: TGTGCCAGCAGCTTAGATCGGGGGGGCATCACCGGGGAGCTGTTTTTT

clone_size: many
v_call: TRBV20-1
j_call: TRBJ1-2
d_call: TRBD1
cdr3_length: 14
cdr3_aa: CSADPGTGLDGYTF
cdr3_nt: TGCAGTGCTGACCCCGGGACAGGCCTGGATGGCTACACCTTC

clone_size: .
v_call: TRBV6-6
j_call: TRBJ2-7
d_call: .
cdr3_length: 13
cdr3_aa: CASSSSDRRAQYF
cdr3_nt: TGTGCCAGCAGTTCCTCGGACCGAAGGGCGCAGTACTTC

clone_size: few
v_call: TRBV20-1
j_call: TRBJ2-1
d_call: TRBD2
cdr3_length: 14
cdr3_aa: CSVRPSLAGNEQFF
cdr3_nt: TGCAGTGTTAGACCTAGTCTAGCGGGCAATGAGCAGTTCTTC

clone_size: many
v_call: TRBV7-9
j_call: TRBJ2-5
d_call: TRBD2
cdr3_length: 15
cdr3_aa: CASSLGGLAVETQYF
cdr3_nt: TGTGCCAGCAGCTTAGGAGGACTAGCGGTGGAGACCCAGTACTTC

clone_size: .
v_call: TRBV20-1
j_call: TRBJ1-6
d_call: .
cdr3_length: 18
cdr3_aa: CSARDHHGVEFYNSPLHF
cdr3_nt: TGCAGTGCTAGAGACCACCACGGGGTCGAGTTCTATAATTCACCCCTCCACTTT

clone_size: many
v_call: TRBV7-2
j_call: TRBJ2-5
d_call: TRBD2
cdr3_length: 12
cdr3_aa: CAWREGGETQYF
cdr3_nt: TGTGCCTGGAGGGAGGGCGGTGAGACCCAGTACTTC

clone_size: once
v_call: TRBV28
j_call: TRBJ2-1
d_call: TRBD2
cdr3_length: 12
cdr3_aa: CAGGLAVGEQFF
cdr3_nt: TGTGCCGGGGGACTAGCGGTGGGTGAGCAGTTCTTC

clone_size: .
v_call: TRBV27
j_call: TRBJ1-1
d_call: .
cdr3_length: 15
cdr3_aa: CASSLDGAMNTEAFF
cdr3_nt: TGTGCCAGCAGTTTAGACGGGGCAATGAACACTGAAGCTTTCTTT

clone_size: few
v_call: TRBV4-2
j_call: TRBJ1-3
d_call: .
cdr3_length: 17
cdr3_aa: CASSQDPTGGSGNTIYF
cdr3_nt: TGTGCCAGCAGCCAAGATCCTACGGGGGGCTCTGGAAACACCATATATTTT

clone_size: few
v_call: TRBV20-1
j_call: TRBJ2-3
d_call: TRBD2
cdr3_length: 17
cdr3_aa: CSARDTSGDGVGDTQYF
cdr3_nt: TGCAGTGCTAGAGATACTAGCGGAGATGGTGTAGGAGATACGCAGTATTTT

clone_size: .
v_call: TRBV15
j_call: TRBJ2-7
d_call: .
cdr3_length: 13
cdr3_aa: CATSRETLYEQYF
cdr3_nt: TGTGCCACCAGCAGAGAAACCCTCTACGAGCAGTACTTC

clone_size: few
v_call: TRBV29-1
j_call: TRBJ1-1
d_call: TRBD1
cdr3_length: 13
cdr3_aa: CSVLDRLNTEAFF
cdr3_nt: TGCAGCGTCCTGGACAGGTTGAACACTGAAGCTTTCTTT

clone_size: many
v_call: TRBV7-2
j_call: TRBJ2-7
d_call: .
cdr3_length: 13
cdr3_aa: CASSSRDGYEQYF
cdr3_nt: TGTGCCAGCAGCTCCCGGGACGGATACGAGCAGTACTTC

clone_size: many
v_call: TRBV29-1
j_call: TRBJ2-3
d_call: .
cdr3_length: 12
cdr3_aa: CSVEEGFLTQYF
cdr3_nt: TGCAGCGTTGAAGAAGGATTTCTTACGCAGTATTTT

clone_size: many
v_call: TRBV5-5
j_call: TRBJ2-6
d_call: .
cdr3_length: 17
cdr3_aa: CASSLAGPASGANVLTF
cdr3_nt: TGTGCCAGCAGCTTGGCCGGGCCCGCCTCTGGGGCCAACGTCCTGACTTTC

clone_size: .
v_call: TRBV2
j_call: TRBJ2-7
d_call: TRBD1
cdr3_length: 13
cdr3_aa: CASSVGTGGWQYF
cdr3_nt: TGTGCCAGCAGTGTTGGGACAGGGGGCTGGCAGTACTTC

clone_size: .
v_call: TRBV5-1
j_call: TRBJ2-6
d_call: TRBD2
cdr3_length: 20
cdr3_aa: CASSLSGTSFTFSGANVLTF
cdr3_nt: TGCGCCAGCAGCTTGTCAGGGACTAGCTTTACTTTCTCTGGGGCCAACGTCCTGACTTTC

clone_size: few
v_call: TRBV27
j_call: TRBJ2-3
d_call: .
cdr3_length: 14
cdr3_aa: CASRSDDSTDTQYF
cdr3_nt: TGTGCCAGCAGGTCGGACGATAGCACAGATACGCAGTATTTT

clone_size: .
v_call: TRBV28
j_call: TRBJ2-1
d_call: .
cdr3_length: 12
cdr3_aa: CASSLGGEEQFF
cdr3_nt: TGTGCCAGCAGTTTAGGGGGTGAGGAGCAGTTCTTC

clone_size: many
v_call: TRBV5-6
j_call: TRBJ2-5
d_call: TRBD1
cdr3_length: 15
cdr3_aa: CASSLETGVQETQYF
cdr3_nt: TGTGCCAGCAGCTTGGAGACAGGGGTCCAAGAGACCCAGTACTTC

clone_size: .
v_call: TRBV4-1
j_call: TRBJ2-5
d_call: TRBD1
cdr3_length: 17
cdr3_aa: CASSEDRRDRDQETQYF
cdr3_nt: TGCGCCAGCAGCGAAGATAGGCGGGACAGGGACCAAGAGACCCAGTACTTC

clone_size: .
v_call: TRBV20-1
j_call: TRBJ1-2
d_call: .
cdr3_length: 15
cdr3_aa: CSARDGVLSNYGYTF
cdr3_nt: TGCAGTGCTAGAGATGGCGTCTTATCTAACTATGGCTACACCTTC

clone_size: many
v_call: TRBV5-6
j_call: TRBJ2-7
d_call: TRBD1
cdr3_length: 12
cdr3_aa: CASSLGQAEQYF
cdr3_nt: TGTGCCAGCAGCTTAGGACAGGCCGAGCAGTACTTC

clone_size: .
v_call: TRBV9
j_call: TRBJ1-2
d_call: TRBD1
cdr3_length: 17
cdr3_aa: CASSERQGAKFNYGYTF
cdr3_nt: TGTGCCAGCAGCGAAAGACAGGGGGCAAAATTTAACTATGGCTACACCTTC

clone_size: .
v_call: TRBV20-1
j_call: TRBJ2-7
d_call: TRBD2
cdr3_length: 15
cdr3_aa: CSATPTSGSLYEQYF
cdr3_nt: TGCAGTGCTACCCCCACTAGCGGGAGTTTGTACGAGCAGTACTTC

clone_size: .
v_call: TRBV20-1
j_call: TRBJ1-1
d_call: .
cdr3_length: 15
cdr3_aa: CSAREPLGVNTEAFF
cdr3_nt: TGCAGTGCTAGAGAGCCCCTGGGCGTGAACACTGAAGCTTTCTTT